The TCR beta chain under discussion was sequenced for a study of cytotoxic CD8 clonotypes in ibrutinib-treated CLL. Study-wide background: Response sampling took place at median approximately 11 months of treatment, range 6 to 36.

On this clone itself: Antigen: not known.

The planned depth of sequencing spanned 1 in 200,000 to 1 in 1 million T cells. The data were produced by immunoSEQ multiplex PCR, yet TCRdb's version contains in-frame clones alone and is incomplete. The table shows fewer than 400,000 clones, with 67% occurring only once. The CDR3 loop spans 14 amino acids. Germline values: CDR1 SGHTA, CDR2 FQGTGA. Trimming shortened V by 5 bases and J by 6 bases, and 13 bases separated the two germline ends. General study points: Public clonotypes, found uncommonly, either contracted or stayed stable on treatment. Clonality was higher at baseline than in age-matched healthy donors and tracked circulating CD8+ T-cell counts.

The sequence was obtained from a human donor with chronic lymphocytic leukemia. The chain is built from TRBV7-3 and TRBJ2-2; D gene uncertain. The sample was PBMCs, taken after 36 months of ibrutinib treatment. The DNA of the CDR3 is TGTGCCAGCAGCCCCCACGGTCTCGCCGGGGAGCTGTTTTTT. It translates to CASSPHGLAGELFF.